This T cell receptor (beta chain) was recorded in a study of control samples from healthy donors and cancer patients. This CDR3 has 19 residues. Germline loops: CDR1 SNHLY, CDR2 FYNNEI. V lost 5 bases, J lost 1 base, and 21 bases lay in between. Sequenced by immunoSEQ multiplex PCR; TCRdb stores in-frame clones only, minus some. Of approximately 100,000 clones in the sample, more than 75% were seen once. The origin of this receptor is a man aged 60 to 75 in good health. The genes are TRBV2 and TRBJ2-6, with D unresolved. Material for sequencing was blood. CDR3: CASSTQQGPYISGANVLTF. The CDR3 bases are TGTGCCAGCAGTACCCAACAAGGCCCGTATATTTCTGGGGCCAACGTCCTGACTTTC.